This T cell receptor beta chain was sequenced during a study of blood T cell repertoires in COVID-19. Germline V gene lookup returns CDR1 MGHDK and CDR2 SYGVNS. The CDR3 sequence is 13 residues long. V shed 7 bases, J shed 4 bases, and the junction held 5 bases outside the gene matches. TCRdb keeps only in-frame clones here, not all; method: immunoSEQ multiplex PCR. The table records about 140,000 clones, roughly 85% of them present only once. Living in about two dozen US areas, the participants were between roughly 18 and 89 years of age. Membership in each cohort depended on participant-reported clinical history. In this sample, this clone turned up once.

The clonotype was recovered from a woman aged 50 to 65 who had recovered from COVID-19. The chain has TRBV25-1 and TRBJ1-1; 8 bases are a match to TRBD1. Sequenced: PBMCs or T cells enriched from blood (not recorded which). CDR3 coding DNA: TGTGCCAGCAAAGGACAGGGTGGCACTGAAGCTTTCTTT. It codes for CASKGQGGTEAFF.